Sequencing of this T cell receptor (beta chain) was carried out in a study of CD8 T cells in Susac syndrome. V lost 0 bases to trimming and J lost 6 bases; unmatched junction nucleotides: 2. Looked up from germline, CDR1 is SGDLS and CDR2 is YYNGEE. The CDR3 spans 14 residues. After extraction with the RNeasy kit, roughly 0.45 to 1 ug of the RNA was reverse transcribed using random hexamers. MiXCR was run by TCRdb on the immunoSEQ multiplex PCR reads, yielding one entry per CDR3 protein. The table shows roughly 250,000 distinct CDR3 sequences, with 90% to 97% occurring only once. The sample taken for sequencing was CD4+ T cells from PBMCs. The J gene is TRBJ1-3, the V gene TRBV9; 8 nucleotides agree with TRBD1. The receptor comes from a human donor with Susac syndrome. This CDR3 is CASSVADRVNTIYF. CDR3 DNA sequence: TGTGCCAGCAGCGTAGCGGACAGGGTAAACACCATATATTTT.